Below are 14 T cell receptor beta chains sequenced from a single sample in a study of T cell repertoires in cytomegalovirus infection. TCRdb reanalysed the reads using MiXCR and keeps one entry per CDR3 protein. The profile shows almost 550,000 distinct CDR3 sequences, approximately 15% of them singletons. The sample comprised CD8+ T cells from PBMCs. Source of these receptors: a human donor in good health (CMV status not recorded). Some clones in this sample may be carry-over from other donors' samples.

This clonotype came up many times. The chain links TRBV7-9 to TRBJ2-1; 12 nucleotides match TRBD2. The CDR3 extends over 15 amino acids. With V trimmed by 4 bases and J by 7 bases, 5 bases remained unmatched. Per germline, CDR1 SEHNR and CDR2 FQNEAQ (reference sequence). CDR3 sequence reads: CASSSTSGRLNEQFF. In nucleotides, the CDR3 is TGTGCCAGCAGCTCCACTAGCGGGAGGTTGAATGAGCAGTTCTTC.

CDR3 DNA: TGTGCCAGCAGTGGTAGGGAGGTCGCGGGGGAGCTGTTTTTT. Its protein is CASSGREVAGELFF. The chain joins TRBV25-1 to TRBJ2-2; possibly TRBD2 for D (6 bases). Germline V lookup: CDR1 MGHDK, CDR2 SYGVNS. With 4 bases removed from V and 8 bases from J, the gap between germline ends came to 14 bases. CDR3 length: 14 residues.

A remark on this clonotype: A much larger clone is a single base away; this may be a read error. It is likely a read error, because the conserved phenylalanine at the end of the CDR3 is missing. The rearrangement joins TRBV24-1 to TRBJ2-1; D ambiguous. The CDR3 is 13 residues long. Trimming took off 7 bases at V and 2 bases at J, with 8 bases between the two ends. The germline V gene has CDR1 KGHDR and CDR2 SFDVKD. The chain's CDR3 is CATSPTTYNEQFL. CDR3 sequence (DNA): TGTGCCACCAGCCCGACAACCTACAATGAGCAGTTCTTA.

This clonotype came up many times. CDR3 amino acids: CASSLGNSGSTQYF. The CDR3 DNA reads TGTGCCAGCAGCTTAGGTAATAGCGGATCGACCCAGTACTTC. The chain carries TRBV13 and TRBJ2-5, with a possible D match to TRBD2 (6 bases). The length of the CDR3 is 14 residues. CDR1 and CDR2 from the germline V gene are PRHDT and FYEKMQ (reference sequence). The germline V and J ends were trimmed by 0 bases and 7 bases, with 12 bases remaining between them.

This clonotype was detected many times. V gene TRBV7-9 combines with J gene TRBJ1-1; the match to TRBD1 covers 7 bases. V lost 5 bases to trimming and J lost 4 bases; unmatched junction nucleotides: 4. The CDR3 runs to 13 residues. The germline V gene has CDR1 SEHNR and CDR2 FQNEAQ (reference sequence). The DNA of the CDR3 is TGTGCCAGCAGCCGAGGGACAGCCACTGAAGCTTTCTTT. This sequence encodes CASSRGTATEAFF.

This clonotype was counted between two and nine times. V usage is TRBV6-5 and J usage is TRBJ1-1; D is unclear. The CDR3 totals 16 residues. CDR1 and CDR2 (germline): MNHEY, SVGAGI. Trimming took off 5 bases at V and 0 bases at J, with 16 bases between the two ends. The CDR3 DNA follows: TGTGCCAGCAGTACCCTTGCGGAGTTCATGAACACTGAAGCTTTCTTT. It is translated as CASSTLAEFMNTEAFF.

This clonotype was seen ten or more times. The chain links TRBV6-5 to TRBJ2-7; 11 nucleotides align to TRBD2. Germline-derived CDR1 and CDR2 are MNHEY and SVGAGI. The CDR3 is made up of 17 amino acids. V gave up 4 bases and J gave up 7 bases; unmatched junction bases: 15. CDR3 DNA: TGTGCCAGCAGTTTCCCGCGCTCCGGGACTAGCGGTTGGGAGCAGTACTTC. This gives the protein CASSFPRSGTSGWEQYF.

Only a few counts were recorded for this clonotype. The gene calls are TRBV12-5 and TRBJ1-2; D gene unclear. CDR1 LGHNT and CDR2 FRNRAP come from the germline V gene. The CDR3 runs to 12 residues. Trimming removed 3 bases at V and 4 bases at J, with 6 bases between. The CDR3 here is CASGLSPYGYTF. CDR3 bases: TGTGCTAGTGGTTTATCCCCCTATGGCTACACCTTC.

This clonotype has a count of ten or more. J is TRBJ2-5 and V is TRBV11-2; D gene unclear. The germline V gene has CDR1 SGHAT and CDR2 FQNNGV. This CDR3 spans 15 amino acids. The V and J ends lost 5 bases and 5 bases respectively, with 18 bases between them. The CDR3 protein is CASSPGTPKWETQYF. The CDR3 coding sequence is TGTGCCAGCAGCCCCGGAACTCCAAAGTGGGAGACCCAGTACTTC.

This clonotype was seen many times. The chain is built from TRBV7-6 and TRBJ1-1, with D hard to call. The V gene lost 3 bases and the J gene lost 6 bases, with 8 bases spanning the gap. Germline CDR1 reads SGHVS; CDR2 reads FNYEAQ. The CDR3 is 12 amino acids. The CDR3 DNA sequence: TGTGCCAGCAGCTTTCTCGGCTCTGAAGCTTTCTTT. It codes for CASSFLGSEAFF.

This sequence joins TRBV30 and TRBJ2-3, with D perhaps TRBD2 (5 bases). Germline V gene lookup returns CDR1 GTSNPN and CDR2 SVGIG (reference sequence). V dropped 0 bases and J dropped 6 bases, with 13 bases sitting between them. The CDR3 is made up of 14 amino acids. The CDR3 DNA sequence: TGTGCCTGGAGTGTCGGGATAAGTATGGATACGCAGTATTTT. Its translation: CAWSVGISMDTQYF.

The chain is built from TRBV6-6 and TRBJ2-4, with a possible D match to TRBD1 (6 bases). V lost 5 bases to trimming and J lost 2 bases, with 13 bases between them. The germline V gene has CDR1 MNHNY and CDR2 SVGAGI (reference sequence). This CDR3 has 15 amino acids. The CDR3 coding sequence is TGTGCCAGCAGTCAGAGGGGGAGCTCCAAAAACATTCAGTACTTC. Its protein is CASSQRGSSKNIQYF.

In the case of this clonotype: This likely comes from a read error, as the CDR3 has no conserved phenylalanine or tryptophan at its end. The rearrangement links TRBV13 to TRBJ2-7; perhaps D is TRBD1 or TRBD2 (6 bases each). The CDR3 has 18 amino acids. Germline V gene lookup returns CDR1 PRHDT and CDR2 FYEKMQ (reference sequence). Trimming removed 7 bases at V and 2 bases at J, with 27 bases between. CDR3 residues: CASNPSHSGAPAPYEQYL. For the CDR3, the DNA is TGTGCCAGCAACCCAAGCCATTCGGGGGCCCCCGCCCCCTACGAGCAGTACTTA.

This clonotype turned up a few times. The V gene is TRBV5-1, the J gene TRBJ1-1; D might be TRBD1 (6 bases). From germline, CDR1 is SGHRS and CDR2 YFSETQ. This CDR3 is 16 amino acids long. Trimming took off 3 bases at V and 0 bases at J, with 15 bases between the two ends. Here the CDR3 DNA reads TGCGCCAGCAGCTCACCGGGACAAAGCATGAACACTGAAGCTTTCTTT. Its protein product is CASSSPGQSMNTEAFF.